What follows are 18 T cell receptor beta chains derived from one specimen sequenced in a study of T cell responses to AZD1222 COVID-19 vaccine. TCRdb's table, derived via immunoSEQ multiplex PCR, lists solely in-frame clones and lacks some. This sample has about 130,000 clones, with about nine tenths found just once. Material: peripheral blood, obtained on day 0 of AZD1222 vaccination. The receptors originated from an adult in good health.

The V gene is TRBV9, the J gene TRBJ2-7; the D gene is possibly TRBD2 (6 bases). The germline V gene has CDR1 SGDLS and CDR2 YYNGEE. Trimming took off 0 bases at V and 4 bases at J, with 11 bases between the two ends. The CDR3 consists of 14 residues. CDR3 sequence (DNA): TGTGCCAGCAGCGTAGAGGCGGGACCTTACGAGCAGTACTTC. Translated: CASSVEAGPYEQYF.

V gene TRBV6-5 combines with J gene TRBJ1-5, with D unresolved. V was trimmed by 0 bases and J by 1 base, leaving 4 bases between them. The CDR3 runs to 14 residues. Germline V gene sequence: CDR1 MNHEY, CDR2 SVGAGI. CDR3: CASSYSESNQPQHF. DNA for the CDR3: TGTGCCAGCAGTTACTCTGAAAGCAATCAGCCCCAGCATTTT.

The chain recombines TRBV27 with TRBJ1-1, with a possible D match to TRBD1 (5 bases). CDR3 length: 15 residues. V was cut by 4 bases and J by 0 bases, with 12 bases left in between. The germline V gene has CDR1 MNHEY and CDR2 SMNVEV (reference sequence). The CDR3, as DNA: TGTGCCAGCAGTTCCCCAGACAGAATGAACACTGAAGCTTTCTTT. Residues: CASSSPDRMNTEAFF.

The V call is TRBV3-1 (or the pseudogene TRBV3-2), the J call TRBJ2-3; D perhaps matches TRBD1 (5 bases). V lost 4 bases, J lost 1 base, and 9 bases lay in between. The CDR3 sequence is 14 residues long. Germline V gives CDR1 LGHDT, CDR2 YNNKEL (reference sequence). This CDR3 reads CASSREGGTDTQYF. The CDR3 DNA sequence: TGTGCCAGCAGCCGCGAAGGGGGCACAGATACGCAGTATTTT.

The gene calls are TRBV18 and TRBJ2-7; D is ambiguous. With 0 bases removed from V and 2 bases from J, the gap between germline ends came to 8 bases. This CDR3 is built from 14 residues. Germline V CDR1 and CDR2: KGHSH, LQKENI. The CDR3 nucleotides read TGTGCCAGCTCACCACCGGGTTGGGCCTACGAGCAGTACTTC. Its protein product is CASSPPGWAYEQYF.

This sequence joins TRBV7-8 and TRBJ1-3, with D tentatively TRBD1 (5 bases). Germline values: CDR1 SGHVS, CDR2 FQNEAQ. This CDR3 spans 14 amino acids. V was shortened by 6 bases and J by 2 bases, with 11 bases between the two germline ends. CDR3 DNA sequence: TGTGCCAGCAGTCCAGGGTCGGCTGGAAACACCATATATTTT. The encoded protein is CASSPGSAGNTIYF.

The J gene is TRBJ2-7, the V gene TRBV6-2 or TRBV6-3, with D uncertain. From germline, CDR1 is MNHEY and CDR2 SVGEGT. The CDR3 is 13 residues long. V lost 5 bases, J lost 2 bases, and 10 bases lay in between. The CDR3, as DNA: TGTGCCAGCAGTACGGACGGAACCTACGAGCAGTACTTC. This encodes CASSTDGTYEQYF.

In its sample, this clone was seen once. V and J are TRBV5-1 and TRBJ2-2; D gene unclear. CDR1 and CDR2 from the germline V gene are SGHRS and YFSETQ. Trimming cost V 4 bases and J 1 base, with 14 bases left between them. CDR3 size: 16 residues. CDR3 amino acids: CASSVRGGQNTGELFF. The CDR3 bases are TGCGCCAGCAGCGTGCGAGGCGGCCAGAACACCGGGGAGCTGTTTTTT.

This clone showed up just a few times. The rearrangement links TRBV5-1 to TRBJ2-5; D might be TRBD1 (7 bases). The CDR3 spans 16 residues. The V gene's germline CDR1 is SGHRS and CDR2 YFSETQ. The germline V and J ends were trimmed by 4 bases and 1 base, with 17 bases remaining between them. DNA for the CDR3: TGCGCCAGCAGCCCCTCAGGGGGGATCTTCCAAGAGACCCAGTACTTC. It codes for CASSPSGGIFQETQYF.

This clone was seen a handful of times. J is TRBJ1-3 and V is TRBV5-1; D is unresolved. Trimming pared 5 bases from V and 0 bases from J, leaving 6 bases between. The CDR3 runs to 13 residues. From germline, CDR1 is SGHRS and CDR2 YFSETQ. CDR3 amino acids: CASRQYSGNTIYF. CDR3 in DNA: TGCGCCAGCAGACAGTACTCTGGAAACACCATATATTTT.

The V gene is TRBV4-1, the J gene TRBJ1-6; TRBD1 is a possible D gene (5 bases). CDR1 and CDR2 from the germline V gene are MGHRA and YSYEKL. Between the trimmed V and J ends, which lost 2 bases and 8 bases, there was a span of 16 bases. The CDR3 has 16 residues. The CDR3 sequence is CASSQTTKGSYSPLHF. CDR3 nucleotides: TGCGCCAGCAGCCAAACTACTAAGGGGTCATATTCACCCCTCCACTTT.

The CDR3: CASSRTGTVLGLDYGYTF. The CDR3 coding sequence is TGTGCCAGCTCACGCACAGGGACTGTGCTAGGGCTGGACTATGGCTACACCTTC. The V gene is TRBV18, the J gene TRBJ1-2, with D possibly matching TRBD1 (6 bases). V lost 4 bases and J 3 bases, leaving 24 bases between the germline ends. CDR3 size: 18 residues. Germline assignment: CDR1 KGHSH and CDR2 LQKENI.

The rearrangement joins TRBV28 to TRBJ2-1; D gene ambiguous. Per the germline V gene, CDR1 is MDHEN and CDR2 is SYDVKM. V was pared by 10 bases and J by 3 bases, with 16 bases between. The CDR3 spans 14 residues. The CDR3 loop reads CATHFPSGYNEQFF. In DNA, the CDR3 is TGTGCCACACACTTCCCTTCGGGCTACAATGAGCAGTTCTTC. The variable domain in full, with the rest retrieved from reference TRBV28 and TRBJ2-1, is DVKVTQSSRYLVKRTGEKVFLECVQDMDHENMFWYRQDPGLGLRLIYFSYDVKMKEKGDIPEGYSVSREKKERFSLILESASTNQTSMYLCATHFPSGYNEQFFGPGTRLTVL.

The rearrangement joins TRBV19 to TRBJ1-5; D gene ambiguous. CDR1 and CDR2 from the germline V gene are LNHDA and SQIVND (reference sequence). This CDR3 spans 16 amino acids. The ends were cut back, 0 bases at V and 0 bases at J, with 9 bases in the middle. As DNA, the CDR3 is TGTGCCAGTAGTATAGATCTCGGGTATAGCAATCAGCCCCAGCATTTT. It yields the protein CASSIDLGYSNQPQHF.

V usage is TRBV9 and J usage is TRBJ1-1; D perhaps matches TRBD1 (5 bases). The CDR3 length is 14 residues. Germline V gene data show CDR1 as SGDLS and CDR2 as YYNGEE. Trimming stripped 0 bases from V and 4 bases from J, with 10 bases between. DNA for the CDR3: TGTGCCAGCAGCGTAGACTGGGGCCCCACTGAAGCTTTCTTT. Its protein product is CASSVDWGPTEAFF.

This clone was found a few times. This chain uses TRBV7-3 with TRBJ1-6; D is unresolved. Germline V gene data show CDR1 as SGHTA and CDR2 as FQGTGA. This CDR3 is built from 15 residues. V was shortened by 5 bases and J by 3 bases, with 11 bases between the two germline ends. The CDR3 region has the DNA TGTGCCAGCAGCCTACTCGGCCTCTATAATTCACCCCTCCACTTT. Its translation: CASSLLGLYNSPLHF.

The chain links TRBV18 to TRBJ2-2; 8 bases align to TRBD1. Germline CDR1 KGHSH, CDR2 LQKENI. V dropped 3 bases and J dropped 4; count of bases not matched to a gene: 4. The CDR3 length is 15 residues. DNA for the CDR3: TGTGCCAGCTCACCCGGACAGGGTTTCACCGGGGAGCTGTTTTTT. This sequence encodes CASSPGQGFTGELFF.

The chain combines TRBV6-5 with TRBJ2-3; D is ambiguous. Germline CDR1 MNHEY, CDR2 SVGAGI. This CDR3 spans 13 amino acids. V lost 4 bases and J 0 bases, leaving 5 bases between the germline ends. The CDR3: CASSFGSTDTQYF. For the CDR3, the DNA is TGTGCCAGCAGTTTCGGCAGCACAGATACGCAGTATTTT.